This TCR beta chain was identified during a study of cytomegalovirus exposure and HLA in healthy donors (TCRdb year 2017). Regarding the study in general: An earlier analysis of roughly 570 of the donors reported 250 to 300 Gb of sequence data and 117 million unique TCR beta sequences obtained from approximately 180 million T cells. Roughly 300 gigabases of sequencing data and around 87 million unique TCR sequences were included in an early release covering around 600 HLA-typed donors. Of the roughly 400 genotyped donors, about 80% fell in the genetic ancestry cluster associated with self-reported Caucasian donors. The study aimed to test whether signatures of past pathogen exposure could be identified by cataloging public T cell receptors. The study used immunosequencing to profile the T cell repertoires of around 600 subjects and linked those repertoires to cytomegalovirus serostatus. Along with the approximately 600-subject first cohort, a separate validation cohort of more than 90 different subjects was used. The study combined high-throughput TCR immunosequencing, statistical association of individual TCRs with disease status, and machine learning to predict cytomegalovirus infection status. A later analysis re-analyzed previously published TCR beta repertoires from 550 to 700 donors and added high-resolution HLA genotyping to study TCR occurrence patterns. In the later analysis, no new phenotypic data were used to find candidate immune exposures; instead, reliance was placed on TCR beta sequences and their occurrence across donors. An earlier analysis of a few hundred of the donors applied high-throughput TCR beta sequencing to assess whether each TCR beta V gene segment acted as functional or pseudogenic. Donor age, sex, ethnicity and CMV serostatus were compiled together with the repertoire data. In a later genetic analysis, genome-wide SNP genotypes for about 55% of the roughly 700 donors were used, and that subset was treated as a discovery cohort. Every discovery cohort repertoire had been produced on one sequencing platform. HLA typing covered class I and class II loci at four-digit resolution. Typing coverage varied by locus: roughly 620-640 donors for A, B, C, DRB1 and DQB1; more than 500 for DQA1; around 570 for DPA1; more than 450 for DPB1. Roughly five DR-DQ haplotypes were handled as single units for association and clustering because linkage in the cohort was strong. On average, around 200,000 unique TCR beta nucleotide sequences were sequenced per donor among a few hundred genotyped donors of the cohort, with roughly 18% of those sequences being non-productive.

A word on this clone: No antigen is known for it. No clone much larger than this one lies a single base away; base qualities are absent.

Points the paper makes about the study in general: Immune exposure information for the cohort was limited to CMV serostatus. Linkage disequilibrium might explain the correlated functional status among segregating V segments, but an unknown experimental factor could not be ruled out. In an earlier analysis of some 540 of the donors, most TCR beta V segments appeared in productive rearrangements about 87% or about 30% of the time, broadly matching IMGT annotations. The authors suggested that the approach could potentially be generalized to other disease states and immunological phenotypes. While some public TCRs were present in many individuals, most TCR sequences turned up only very rarely across donors. In a later analysis, the rate of TCR association differed among HLA loci, with DRB1 alleles having the most associated TCRs and HLA-C alleles having the fewest. In a later analysis, 15,000 to 20,000 TCR beta sequences were associated with specific HLA alleles at a false discovery rate of 0.05. A few of the identified cytomegalovirus-associated TCR beta chains were confirmed in vitro to be specific for cytomegalovirus antigens. In a later genetic analysis, fewer N-insertions in productive TCRs were reported among donors in an Asian-associated ancestry cluster than the approximately 670-donor mean. Compared with equally common non-associated chains, HLA-associated TCR beta chains in a later analysis were more clonally expanded and had lower generation probabilities. A further reported finding was that TCR beta sequences accurately predicted the HLA-A and HLA-B alleles for most subjects in the first cohort. A later analysis reported that several top co-occurrence clusters appeared linked to parvovirus B19, influenza, CMV and Epstein-Barr virus. The classifier was reported to diagnose cytomegalovirus status with high specificity and sensitivity in both the original cohort and the validation cohort. Approximately 16 rarely observed V segments, including chromosome 9 orphons, were excluded from the earlier analysis of just under 600 of the donors because counts were too low. Because the 87-base-pair reads could not distinguish some IMGT-functional V segments, including TRBV6-2 and TRBV6-3, those segments were excluded. V-gene and J-gene trimming of TCR beta chains was associated with a missense DCLRE1C variant in a later genetic analysis, and the association was replicated in an independent cohort. The sequencing pipeline was judged likely to have produced a cluster of highly shared sequence variants as a technical artifact. When HLA alleles, especially DR and DQ, strongly co-occurred, TCR associations were difficult to assign to individual alleles. Because HLA typing was unavailable for some donors at each locus, only the typed subset was used in association tests. The cohort was sequenced for TCR beta chains only, and without alpha or paired-chain data the features that could be detected were limited. A later analysis found that most CMV-associated TCR beta chains appeared HLA-restricted, with HLA associations seemingly driven largely by CMV exposure. Roughly uniform sequencing depth across donors was assumed in presence/absence analyses, although this assumption may not hold. A total of about 150 TCR beta chains were listed by the study as associated with cytomegalovirus.

Germline trimming amounts to 10 bases on V and 5 bases on J, with 11 as the count of junction bases outside the gene matches. The CDR3 sequence holds 14 residues, the cysteine and phenylalanine included. The entry retains the CDR3 DNA only, 42 bases that are in frame from base 1. CDR1 MNHNS and CDR2 SASEGT were looked up in the germline V gene. To prepare the library, the immunoSEQ multiplex PCR assay was applied. A mixture of 60 forward primers for TCR Vbeta segments and 13 reverse primers for TCR Jbeta segments was used in the multiplex PCR. A multiplex PCR assay on genomic DNA amplified the CDR3 region of rearranged TCR beta genes. Amplified TCR beta libraries were sequenced as 87-base-pair reads on the Illumina HiSeq System. As for the original processing: A later analysis counted about 80 million unique TCR beta chains across the 690 or so repertoires, and some 12 million of these chains were shared by at least two donors. To remove PCR and sequencing errors, raw reads were error-corrected and collapsed into unique sequences using a nearest-neighbor algorithm that merged closely related sequences. CDR3 sequences were aligned to IMGT reference sequences to assign V, D and J gene segments. For a sequence to be retained, a match of at least six nucleotides to both a V gene segment and a J gene segment was required. A rearrangement was called productive if the CDR3 had no stop codons and remained in frame with V and J, and every other rearrangement was called non-productive. Following IMGT convention, CDR3 was defined as the stretch from the second conserved V-encoded cysteine up to the conserved J-encoded phenylalanine. Sequences without an unambiguous match to a single V gene segment were excluded from the earlier analysis of about 600 of the donors. In an earlier analysis of approximately 590 of the donors, a V segment was called functional when productive rearrangements were above 56.7%, and segregating when the standard deviation between donors exceeded 5%. A statistical classification framework was developed to diagnose cytomegalovirus status using the catalog of TCR beta chain sequences. In a later analysis, V and J genes were assigned by comparing TCR nucleotide sequences against IMGT/GENE-DB human TR gene sequences. A later analysis assigned CDR3 sequences and most-parsimonious VDJ recombination scenarios with the TCRdist pipeline. A later analysis defined each TCR beta chain by its CDR3 amino acid sequence plus V-gene family, and excluded reads lacking a unique V-gene family. To address suspected cross-contamination and a sequencing artifact, a later analysis removed 450 to 700 highly shared, low-generation-probability nucleotide sequences. For each public chain, a later analysis derived a clonal expansion index from normalized ranks of inferred template counts within each repertoire. In a later analysis, generation probabilities were computed with a VDJ recombination model fitted to out-of-frame rearrangements, and the resulting probabilities were checked against IGoR. A later analysis scored TCR-TCR, TCR-HLA and TCR-CMV co-occurrence with hypergeometric tests, applying a repertoire-size bias correction to TCR pairs. In a later analysis, false discovery rates were estimated by permuting HLA or CMV assignments 20 times. A later analysis grouped co-occurring TCRs with DBSCAN, adding TCRdist sequence similarity when clustering within HLA-allele-positive subsets. For co-occurrence clustering, repertoires with fewer than 30,000 or more than 120,000 public chains were excluded, along with four to six repertoires with anomalous nucleotide sharing. The table was pulled from immuneACCESS by TCRdb, which kept in-frame rearrangements only. Such tables lose some clones; where checked, under half of the loss comes from unresolved V genes, and the rest has no known cause. V, J and clone size are those of that table, while D and trimming were read from the DNA. The sample table shows more than 95,000 clones, and roughly a sixth are seen once. The top ten constitute about 2.6% of the sample.

The cohort was made up of roughly 670 healthy bone marrow donors. All cohort members were sampled while nominally healthy, although unrecorded immune exposures were likely present. The donor tested CMV seropositive and was one of the 289 seropositive cohort members. Each donor provided a peripheral blood sample, and peripheral blood mononuclear cells were used for TCR beta sequencing. Genomic DNA extraction from the blood cell samples was performed with the Qiagen DNeasy Blood Extraction Kit. The TCR was taken from a female donor in good health and CMV-seropositive. This sequence uses TRBV6-1 and TRBJ2-5; a stretch of 9 junction bases matches TRBD1. The sample taken for sequencing was PBMCs. The CDR3 has the sequence CATETGGPWETQYF. The base sequence is TGTGCCACCGAGACAGGGGGTCCATGGGAGACCCAGTACTTC.